This TCR beta chain was recorded in a study of early stage breast cancer tumors. CDR1 is SEHNR, CDR2 FQNEAQ, per germline (reference sequence). The CDR3 covers 15 residues. Trimming removed 5 bases from V and 4 bases from J; junction bases left unmatched: 4. Sequenced by immunoSEQ multiplex PCR; TCRdb stores in-frame clones only, minus some. The table lists some 41,000 clones, about three quarters of them singletons, with 7.2% in the top ten. This clonotype was obtained from a person aged 45 to 59 with breast cancer. The J gene is TRBJ2-1, the V gene TRBV7-9, with 11 positions matching TRBD2. The source material was blood. CDR3 coding DNA: TGTGCCAGCAGCCTCGGGACTAGCGGATACAATGAGCAGTTCTTC. Protein product: CASSLGTSGYNEQFF.